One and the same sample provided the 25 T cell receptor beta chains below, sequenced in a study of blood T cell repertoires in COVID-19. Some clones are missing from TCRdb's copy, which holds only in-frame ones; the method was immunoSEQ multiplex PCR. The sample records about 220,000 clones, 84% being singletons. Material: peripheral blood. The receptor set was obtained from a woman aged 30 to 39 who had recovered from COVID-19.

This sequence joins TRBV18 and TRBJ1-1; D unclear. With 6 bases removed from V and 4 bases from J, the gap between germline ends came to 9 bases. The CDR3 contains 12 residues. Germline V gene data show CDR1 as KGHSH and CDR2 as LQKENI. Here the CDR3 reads CASSRGGTEAFF. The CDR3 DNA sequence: TGTGCCAGCTCCCGGGGAGGCACTGAAGCTTTCTTT.

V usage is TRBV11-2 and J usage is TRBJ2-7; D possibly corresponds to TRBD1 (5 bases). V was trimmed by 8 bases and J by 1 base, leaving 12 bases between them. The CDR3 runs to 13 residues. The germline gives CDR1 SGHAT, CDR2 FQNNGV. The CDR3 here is CASGAQNSYEQYF. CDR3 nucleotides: TGTGCCAGCGGGGCACAGAATTCCTACGAGCAGTACTTC.

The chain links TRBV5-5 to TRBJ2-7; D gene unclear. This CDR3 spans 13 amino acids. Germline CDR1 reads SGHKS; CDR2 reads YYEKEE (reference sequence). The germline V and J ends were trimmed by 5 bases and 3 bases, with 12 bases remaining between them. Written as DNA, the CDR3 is TGTGCCAGCAGTTGGTTGCAGTACTACGAGCAGTACTTC. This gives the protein CASSWLQYYEQYF.

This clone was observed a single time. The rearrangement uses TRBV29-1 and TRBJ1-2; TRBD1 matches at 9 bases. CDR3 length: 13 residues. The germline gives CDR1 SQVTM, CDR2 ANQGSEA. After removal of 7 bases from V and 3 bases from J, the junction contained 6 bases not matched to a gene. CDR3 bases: TGCAGCGAACTACGGGACAGGGACTATGGCTACACCTTC. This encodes CSELRDRDYGYTF.

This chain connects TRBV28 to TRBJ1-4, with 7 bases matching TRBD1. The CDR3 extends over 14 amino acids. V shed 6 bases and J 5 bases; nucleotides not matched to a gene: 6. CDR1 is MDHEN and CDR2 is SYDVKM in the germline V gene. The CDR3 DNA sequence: TGTGCCAGCAGCCTGACAGGGAGGAATGAAAAACTGTTTTTT. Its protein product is CASSLTGRNEKLFF.

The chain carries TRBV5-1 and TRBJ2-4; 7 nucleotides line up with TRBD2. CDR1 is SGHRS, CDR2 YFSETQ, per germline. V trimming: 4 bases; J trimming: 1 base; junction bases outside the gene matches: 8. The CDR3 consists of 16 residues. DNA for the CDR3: TGCGCCAGCAGCCTAACTAGCGCCGGGGCCAAAAACATTCAGTACTTC. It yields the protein CASSLTSAGAKNIQYF.

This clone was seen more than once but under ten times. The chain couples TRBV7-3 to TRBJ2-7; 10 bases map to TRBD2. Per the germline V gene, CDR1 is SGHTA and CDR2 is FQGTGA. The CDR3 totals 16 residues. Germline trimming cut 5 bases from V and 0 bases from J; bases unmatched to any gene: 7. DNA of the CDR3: TGTGCCAGCAGCCCCTCTAGCGGGAGTTCCTCCTACGAGCAGTACTTC. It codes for CASSPSSGSSSYEQYF.

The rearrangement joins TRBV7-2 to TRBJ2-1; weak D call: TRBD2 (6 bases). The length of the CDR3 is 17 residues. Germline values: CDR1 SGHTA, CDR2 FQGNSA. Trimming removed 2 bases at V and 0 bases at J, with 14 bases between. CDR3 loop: CASSLRPAGFSYNEQFF. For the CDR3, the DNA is TGTGCCAGCAGCTTAAGGCCCGCGGGATTCTCCTACAATGAGCAGTTCTTC.

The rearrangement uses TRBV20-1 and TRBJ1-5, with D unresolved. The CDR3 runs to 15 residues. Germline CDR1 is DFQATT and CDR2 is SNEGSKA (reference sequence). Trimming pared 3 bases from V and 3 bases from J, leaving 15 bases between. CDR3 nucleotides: TGCAGTGCTAGTTCTTCAGGATACAACAATCAGCCCCAGCATTTT. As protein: CSASSSGYNNQPQHF.

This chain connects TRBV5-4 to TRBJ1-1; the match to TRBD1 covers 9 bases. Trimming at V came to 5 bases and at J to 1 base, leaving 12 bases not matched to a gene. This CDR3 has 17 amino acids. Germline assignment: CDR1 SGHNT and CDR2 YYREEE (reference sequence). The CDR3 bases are TGTGCCAGCAGTCTTCGCGGGACAGGGAGGGGGAACACTGAAGCTTTCTTT. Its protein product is CASSLRGTGRGNTEAFF.

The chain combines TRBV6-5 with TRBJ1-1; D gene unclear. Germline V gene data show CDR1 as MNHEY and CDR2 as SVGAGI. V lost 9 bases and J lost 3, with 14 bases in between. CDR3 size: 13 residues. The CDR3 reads CASGADSYTEAFF. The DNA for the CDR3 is TGTGCCAGTGGAGCGGATTCATACACTGAAGCTTTCTTT.

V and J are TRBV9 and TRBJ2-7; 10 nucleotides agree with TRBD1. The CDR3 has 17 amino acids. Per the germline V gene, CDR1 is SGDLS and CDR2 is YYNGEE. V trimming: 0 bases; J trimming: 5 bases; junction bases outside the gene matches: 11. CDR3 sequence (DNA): TGTGCCAGCAGCGTAGGGGCCCCGGGACAGGGGTACCACGAGCAGTACTTC. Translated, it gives CASSVGAPGQGYHEQYF.

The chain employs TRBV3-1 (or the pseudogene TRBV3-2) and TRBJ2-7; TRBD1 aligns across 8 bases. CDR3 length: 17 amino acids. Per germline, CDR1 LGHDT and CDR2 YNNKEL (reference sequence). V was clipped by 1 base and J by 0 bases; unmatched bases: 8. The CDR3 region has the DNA TGTGCCAGCAGCCAAGGACTTGCCGGACAGGGCTCCTACGAGCAGTACTTC. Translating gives CASSQGLAGQGSYEQYF.

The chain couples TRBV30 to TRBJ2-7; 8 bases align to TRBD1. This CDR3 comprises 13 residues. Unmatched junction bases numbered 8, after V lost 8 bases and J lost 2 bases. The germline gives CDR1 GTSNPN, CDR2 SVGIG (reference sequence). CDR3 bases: TGTGCCACCGACCCGGGACAGGCCTACGAGCAGTACTTC. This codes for CATDPGQAYEQYF. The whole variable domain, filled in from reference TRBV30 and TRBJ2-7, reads SQTIHQWPATLVQPVGSPLSLECTVEGTSNPNLYWYRQAAGRGLQLLFYSVGIGQISSEVPQNLSASRPQDRQFILSSKKLLLSDSGFYLCATDPGQAYEQYFGPGTRLTVT.

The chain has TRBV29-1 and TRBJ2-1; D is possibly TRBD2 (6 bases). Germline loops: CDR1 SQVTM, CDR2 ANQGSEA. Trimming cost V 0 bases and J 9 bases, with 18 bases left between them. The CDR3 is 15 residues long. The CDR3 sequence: CSVEDLGGGVGEQFF. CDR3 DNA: TGCAGCGTTGAAGATCTTGGGGGAGGCGTTGGTGAGCAGTTCTTC.

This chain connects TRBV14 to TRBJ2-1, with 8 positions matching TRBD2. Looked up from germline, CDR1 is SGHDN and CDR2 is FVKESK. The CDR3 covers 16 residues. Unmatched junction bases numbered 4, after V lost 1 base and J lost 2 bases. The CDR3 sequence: CASSQGPAGAYNEQFF. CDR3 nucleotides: TGTGCCAGCAGCCAAGGGCCAGCGGGAGCCTACAATGAGCAGTTCTTC.

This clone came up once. The chain's CDR3 is CASSLLAGVTYEQYF. The CDR3 region has the DNA TGTGCCAGCAGTCTACTAGCGGGAGTTACCTACGAGCAGTACTTC. This chain links TRBV28 with TRBJ2-7, with 11 bases matching TRBD2. The V and J ends lost 5 bases and 2 bases, in that order; junction bases with no gene match: 5. The V gene's germline CDR1 is MDHEN and CDR2 SYDVKM. The length of the CDR3 is 15 residues. The entire variable domain, with the rest obtained from reference TRBV28 and TRBJ2-7, is as follows: DVKVTQSSRYLVKRTGEKVFLECVQDMDHENMFWYRQDPGLGLRLIYFSYDVKMKEKGDIPEGYSVSREKKERFSLILESASTNQTSMYLCASSLLAGVTYEQYFGPGTRLTVT.

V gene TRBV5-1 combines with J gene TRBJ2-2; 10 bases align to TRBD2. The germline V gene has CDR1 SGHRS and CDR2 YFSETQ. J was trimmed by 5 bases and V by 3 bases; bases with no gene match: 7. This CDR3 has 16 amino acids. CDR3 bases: TGCGCCAGCAGCTCGAACCTAGCGGGAGCGACCGGGGAGCTGTTTTTT. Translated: CASSSNLAGATGELFF.

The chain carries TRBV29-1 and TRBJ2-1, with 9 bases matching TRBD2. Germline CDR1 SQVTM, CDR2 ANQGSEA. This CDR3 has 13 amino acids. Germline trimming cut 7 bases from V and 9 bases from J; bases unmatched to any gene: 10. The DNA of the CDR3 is TGCAGCGGCATTAGCGGGAGTCTTCGTGAGCAGTTCTTC. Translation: CSGISGSLREQFF.

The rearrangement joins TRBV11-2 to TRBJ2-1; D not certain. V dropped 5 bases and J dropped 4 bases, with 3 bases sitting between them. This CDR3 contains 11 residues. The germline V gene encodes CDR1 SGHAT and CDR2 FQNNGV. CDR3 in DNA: TGTGCCAGCAGCCAATACAATGAGCAGTTCTTC. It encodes CASSQYNEQFF.

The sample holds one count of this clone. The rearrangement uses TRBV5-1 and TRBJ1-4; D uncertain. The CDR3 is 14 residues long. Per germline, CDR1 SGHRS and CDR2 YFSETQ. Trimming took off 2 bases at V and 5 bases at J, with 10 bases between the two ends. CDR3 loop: CASSLSTGNEKLFF. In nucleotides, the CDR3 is TGCGCCAGCAGCTTAAGTACGGGGAATGAAAAACTGTTTTTT.

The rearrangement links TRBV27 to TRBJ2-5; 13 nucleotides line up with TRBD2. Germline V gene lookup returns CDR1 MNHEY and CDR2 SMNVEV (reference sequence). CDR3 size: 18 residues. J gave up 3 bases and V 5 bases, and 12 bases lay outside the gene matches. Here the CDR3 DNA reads TGTGCCAGCAGTCCTCCGGGAGGGACTAGCGGGAACGAAGAGACCCAGTACTTC. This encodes CASSPPGGTSGNEETQYF.

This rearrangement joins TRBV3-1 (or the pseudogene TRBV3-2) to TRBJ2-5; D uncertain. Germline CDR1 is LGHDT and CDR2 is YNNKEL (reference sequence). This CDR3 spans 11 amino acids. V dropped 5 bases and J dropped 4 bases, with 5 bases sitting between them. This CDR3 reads CASSIRETQYF. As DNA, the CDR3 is TGTGCCAGCAGCATCAGAGAGACCCAGTACTTC.

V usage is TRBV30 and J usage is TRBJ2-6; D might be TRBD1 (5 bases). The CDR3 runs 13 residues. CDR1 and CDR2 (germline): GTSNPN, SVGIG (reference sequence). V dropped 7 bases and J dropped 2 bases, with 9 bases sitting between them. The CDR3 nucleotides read TGTGCCTTATCAGGGACTGGGGCCAACGTCCTGACTTTC. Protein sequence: CALSGTGANVLTF.

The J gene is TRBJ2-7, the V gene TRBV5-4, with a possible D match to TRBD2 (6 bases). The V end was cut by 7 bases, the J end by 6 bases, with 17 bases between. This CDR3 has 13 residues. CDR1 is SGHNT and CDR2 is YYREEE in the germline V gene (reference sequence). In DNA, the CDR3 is TGTGCCAGCGAGGGCGGGATAGTAGGCGAGCAGTACTTC. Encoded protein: CASEGGIVGEQYF.